This TCR beta chain was retrieved from a study of T cell changes during pregnancy in multiple sclerosis. In germline, CDR1 is MGHDK, CDR2 SYGVNS. The V end was cut by 10 bases, the J end by 8 bases, with 17 bases between. The CDR3 covers 12 residues. The repertoire was sequenced with immunoSEQ multiplex PCR; TCRdb's copy has only in-frame clones and lacks some. The data show about 77,000 clones, more than 85% seen once. The V gene is TRBV25-1, the J gene TRBJ1-1; weak D call: TRBD1 (6 bases). The source is a female donor in good health, enrolled as a control in a pregnancy study. The specimen comprised peripheral blood, sampled after pregnancy. This CDR3 is CATWSGGAEAFF. The CDR3 DNA sequence: TGTGCCACTTGGTCGGGGGGGGCGGAAGCTTTCTTT.